These 32 T cell receptor beta chains share one sample of origin, sequenced in a study of technical replicates of blood from several donors. Assay: immunoSEQ multiplex PCR; the TCRdb copy retains only in-frame clones and omits some. This sample has some 80,000 clones, with about 81% found just once. Sequenced input: PBMCs. Source of these receptors: a human donor in good health. Some clones in this sample may be carry-over from other donors' samples.

J is TRBJ2-5 and V is TRBV18; TRBD1 aligns across 9 bases. The CDR3 extends over 17 amino acids. Germline V gene lookup returns CDR1 KGHSH and CDR2 LQKENI. Trimming took 2 bases from V and 0 from J; bases not matched to a gene: 7. Here the CDR3 reads CASSPIPGTGNQETQYF. The CDR3 DNA reads TGTGCCAGCTCACCAATACCCGGGACAGGGAACCAAGAGACCCAGTACTTC. Full variable domain (remainder filled in from reference TRBV18 and TRBJ2-5): NAGVMQNPRHLVRRRGQEARLRCSPMKGHSHVYWYRQLPEEGLKFMVYLQKENIIDESGMPKERFSAEFPKEGPSILRIQQVVRGDSAAYFCASSPIPGTGNQETQYFGPGTRLLVL.

As to this clone: A read error may account for a junction end that differs from germline. The J gene is TRBJ1-4, the V gene TRBV28; TRBD1 might be the D (5 bases). Germline V gene data show CDR1 as MDHEN and CDR2 as SYDVKM. This CDR3 spans 15 amino acids. Written as DNA, the CDR3 is TGTGCCAGCAGTTTTAATTGGCAGGGCTGGGAAAAACCGTTTTTT. It specifies CASSFNWQGWEKPFF.

This chain connects TRBV9 to TRBJ1-2; D is perhaps TRBD1 (6 bases). Germline V gene data show CDR1 as SGDLS and CDR2 as YYNGEE. The CDR3 is 13 amino acids. V lost 2 bases, J lost 8 bases, and 13 bases lay in between. CDR3 amino acids: CASSVAGAGGYTF. DNA of the CDR3: TGTGCCAGCAGCGTGGCAGGGGCCGGCGGCTACACCTTC.

The chain carries TRBV6-5 and TRBJ2-5, with TRBD1 identical over 8 bases. The V gene's germline CDR1 is MNHEY and CDR2 SVGAGI. CDR3 length equals 15 residues. V gave up 6 bases and J gave up 6 bases; unmatched junction bases: 12. The DNA for the CDR3 is TGTGCCAGCAGCCCCCCTGGACAGGGAAGAAAGACCCAGTACTTC. Translated, it gives CASSPPGQGRKTQYF.

This clone was picked up a small number of times. DNA of the CDR3: TGTGCCAGCGACGACGCGGAGGAGGTAATGAACACTGAAGCTTTCTTT. This sequence encodes CASDDAEEVMNTEAFF. The chain is built from TRBV2 and TRBJ1-1; no clear D gene. Germline values: CDR1 SNHLY, CDR2 FYNNEI. Trimming removed 8 bases from V and 0 bases from J, with 19 bases in between. This CDR3 comprises 16 residues.

The chain has TRBV5-1 and TRBJ2-7, with a tentative D call TRBD1 (5 bases). This CDR3 has 13 residues. V was shortened by 0 bases and J by 2 bases, with 6 bases between the two germline ends. Per germline, CDR1 SGHRS and CDR2 YFSETQ. The CDR3 loop reads CASSLAGPYEQYF. Here the CDR3 DNA reads TGCGCCAGCAGCTTGGCAGGGCCCTACGAGCAGTACTTC.

The J gene is TRBJ1-2, the V gene TRBV2; no clear D. The V end lost 10 bases, the J end lost 12 bases, and 33 bases lay between the germline ends. This CDR3 has 16 amino acids. Germline V gene lookup returns CDR1 SNHLY and CDR2 FYNNEI. The CDR3 here is CATGGSPRGPTFVHTF. The CDR3 nucleotides are TGTGCCACAGGCGGGTCCCCCCGGGGTCCAACCTTCGTCCACACCTTC.

This chain uses TRBV4-3 with TRBJ1-6; D gene ambiguous. Germline assignment: CDR1 LGHNA and CDR2 YSLEER. The CDR3 runs 15 residues. The V gene lost 4 bases and the J gene lost 10 bases, with 17 bases spanning the gap. In DNA, the CDR3 is TGCGCCAGCAGCCCAGATCGATACAGTGAATCACCCCTCCACTTT. Protein: CASSPDRYSESPLHF.

The chain employs TRBV5-1 and TRBJ1-6, with D unresolved. V shed 4 bases and J shed 6 bases, with 17 bases lying between them. The length of the CDR3 is 16 residues. Germline loops: CDR1 SGHRS, CDR2 YFSETQ. The CDR3 loop is CASSLREAAINSPLHF. CDR3 DNA sequence: TGCGCCAGCAGCCTCCGTGAGGCAGCCATTAATTCACCCCTCCACTTT.

CDR3 sequence reads: CASSLAVGGVGADTQYF. The CDR3 DNA follows: TGTGCCAGCAGCTTAGCTGTAGGGGGCGTTGGTGCAGATACGCAGTATTTT. V usage is TRBV7-8 and J usage is TRBJ2-3; 7 nucleotides agree with TRBD1. Germline V gene sequence: CDR1 SGHVS, CDR2 FQNEAQ. J gave up 4 bases and V 0 bases, and 10 bases lay outside the gene matches. The CDR3 sequence is 17 residues long. The full variable domain, rest sourced from reference TRBV7-8 and TRBJ2-3, is GAGVSQSPRYKVAKRGQDVALRCDPISGHVSLFWYQQALGQGPEFLTYFQNEAQLDKSGLPSDRFFAERPEGSVSTLKIQRTQQEDSAVYLCASSLAVGGVGADTQYFGPGTRLTVL.

The J gene is TRBJ1-1, the V gene TRBV9, with a weak D call TRBD1 (5 bases). The ends were cut back, 2 bases at V and 1 base at J, with 12 bases in the middle. CDR3 size: 15 residues. Per the germline V gene, CDR1 is SGDLS and CDR2 is YYNGEE. Here the CDR3 reads CASSVEGVGNTEAFF. In DNA, the CDR3 is TGTGCCAGCAGCGTCGAAGGGGTTGGGAACACTGAAGCTTTCTTT.

The rearrangement uses TRBV9 and TRBJ2-7, with a possible D match to TRBD2 (7 bases). The germline CDR1 and CDR2 sequences are SGDLS and YYNGEE. With 4 bases removed from V and 4 bases from J, the gap between germline ends came to 18 bases. The CDR3 has 15 residues. The CDR3 here is CASSPGGAQVYEQYF. The CDR3 DNA follows: TGTGCCAGCAGCCCGGGGGGCGCGCAAGTATACGAGCAGTACTTC.

This clone showed up just once. This chain connects TRBV6-5 to TRBJ2-4; perhaps TRBD1 as D (6 bases). The CDR3 is 15 residues long. Germline values: CDR1 MNHEY, CDR2 SVGAGI. Trimming removed 4 bases from V and 1 base from J, with 11 bases in between. CDR3 nucleotides: TGTGCCAGCAGTTCAAGACAGGTGGCCAAAAACATTCAGTACTTC. Protein: CASSSRQVAKNIQYF.

The chain couples TRBV15 to TRBJ2-1; a possible D gene is TRBD2 (6 bases). V lost 2 bases and J 7 bases, leaving 18 bases between the germline ends. CDR1 is LNHNV, CDR2 YYDKDF, per germline (reference sequence). This CDR3 has 16 residues. CDR3 in DNA: TGTGCCACCAGCAGATCCGGACCCGGGGCGGGGAATGAGCAGTTCTTC. This codes for CATSRSGPGAGNEQFF. Complete variable domain (other parts from reference TRBV15 and TRBJ2-1): DAMVIQNPRYQVTQFGKPVTLSCSQTLNHNVMYWYQQKSSQAPKLLFHYYDKDFNNEADTPDNFQSRRPNTSFCFLDIRSPGLGDTAMYLCATSRSGPGAGNEQFFGPGTRLTVL.

The chain joins TRBV4-3 to TRBJ2-6, with 8 positions matching TRBD2. This CDR3 contains 20 residues. With 0 bases clipped from V and 0 bases from J, the junction kept 10 bases outside the gene matches. The germline gives CDR1 LGHNA, CDR2 YSLEER. Written as DNA, the CDR3 is TGCGCCAGCAGCCAAGAGGGGTCTGGGACTAGGAGCTCTGGGGCCAACGTCCTGACTTTC. Amino acids: CASSQEGSGTRSSGANVLTF.

The V gene is TRBV7-2, the J gene TRBJ2-3, with a possible D match to TRBD2 (5 bases). V was shortened by 6 bases and J by 1 base, with 14 bases between the two germline ends. The length of the CDR3 is 15 residues. Germline V gives CDR1 SGHTA, CDR2 FQGNSA. CDR3 in DNA: TGTGCCAGCAGTGACGAGGGTAAGGGCACAGATACGCAGTATTTT. Residues: CASSDEGKGTDTQYF.

This chain uses TRBV2 with TRBJ2-7, with D maybe TRBD2 (6 bases). The CDR3 consists of 15 residues. Deletions cut 6 bases from V and 3 bases from J, with 18 bases between. Germline lookup yields CDR1 SNHLY and CDR2 FYNNEI. The CDR3 DNA sequence: TGTGCCAGCAGGCCGGGACTTAGCCTCCTCTACGAGCAGTACTTC. Protein sequence: CASRPGLSLLYEQYF. Full variable domain (rest looked up from reference TRBV2 and TRBJ2-7): EPEVTQTPSHQVTQMGQEVILRCVPISNHLYFYWYRQILGQKVEFLVSFYNNEISEKSEIFDDQFSVERPDGSNFTLKIRSTKLEDSAMYFCASRPGLSLLYEQYFGPGTRLTVT.

The chain joins TRBV7-9 to TRBJ1-1; D gene uncertain. V lost 2 bases to trimming and J lost 6 bases, with 16 bases between them. Germline CDR1 is SEHNR and CDR2 is FQNEAQ (reference sequence). CDR3 size: 15 residues. The CDR3 sequence is CASSLPLGGRAEAFF. The CDR3 DNA reads TGTGCCAGCAGCTTACCCCTGGGAGGGAGGGCTGAAGCTTTCTTT.

The chain joins TRBV4-1 to TRBJ1-6; D is unclear. Germline-derived CDR1 and CDR2 are MGHRA and YSYEKL. The ends were cut back, 0 bases at V and 12 bases at J, with 12 bases in the middle. The CDR3 totals 14 residues. The CDR3 spells CASSQDNDQEPLHF. The CDR3 nucleotides read TGCGCCAGCAGCCAAGATAATGACCAGGAACCCCTCCACTTT.

V and J are TRBV6-5 and TRBJ2-1; 7 bases line up with TRBD1. The V gene's germline CDR1 is MNHEY and CDR2 SVGAGI. The CDR3 is 13 amino acids. J gave up 7 bases and V 2 bases, and 2 bases lay outside the gene matches. CDR3: CASSYQGDNEQFF. The CDR3 bases are TGTGCCAGCAGTTACCAGGGGGATAATGAGCAGTTCTTC.

The rearrangement joins TRBV19 to TRBJ1-2; no reliable D call. Trimming cost V 0 bases and J 4 bases, with 15 bases left between them. The CDR3 loop spans 16 amino acids. CDR1 is LNHDA and CDR2 is SQIVND in the germline V gene (reference sequence). The CDR3 region has the DNA TGTGCCAGTAGTATAGATGGGCGGGCTTGGGGCTATGGCTACACCTTC. As protein: CASSIDGRAWGYGYTF.

This chain connects TRBV18 to TRBJ1-5; no clear D gene. In germline, CDR1 is KGHSH, CDR2 LQKENI. Trimming pared 5 bases from V and 2 bases from J, leaving 19 bases between. This CDR3 comprises 17 residues. CDR3 region: CASSGRPNQRGNQPQHF. CDR3 sequence (DNA): TGTGCCAGCTCAGGGAGGCCAAATCAAAGGGGCAATCAGCCCCAGCATTTT.

The V gene is TRBV4-1, the J gene TRBJ1-4; 7 nucleotides line up with TRBD1. The ends lost 6 bases at V and 8 bases at J; junction bases unmatched: 12. Per germline, CDR1 MGHRA and CDR2 YSYEKL. This CDR3 contains 15 residues. The CDR3 here is CASSRTAMDREKLFF. DNA for the CDR3: TGCGCCAGCAGTCGCACGGCCATGGACAGGGAAAAACTGTTTTTT.

The chain has TRBV7-9 and TRBJ2-7, with unresolved D. Germline lookup yields CDR1 SEHNR and CDR2 FQNEAQ (reference sequence). V was trimmed by 0 bases and J by 2 bases, leaving 8 bases between them. CDR3 length: 14 amino acids. In DNA form, the CDR3 reads TGTGCCAGCAGCTTAGCGGGCCAAACCTACGAGCAGTACTTC. This encodes CASSLAGQTYEQYF.

V and J are TRBV9 and TRBJ1-2; 8 bases match TRBD1. There are 16 residues in the CDR3. Germline V gene lookup returns CDR1 SGDLS and CDR2 YYNGEE. Trimming took 2 bases from V and 5 from J; bases not matched to a gene: 11. Here the CDR3 DNA reads TGTGCCAGCAGCGTCCAGGGGCAGGGGGCAGGGTATGGCTACACCTTC. Its protein is CASSVQGQGAGYGYTF.

V usage is TRBV2 and J usage is TRBJ2-2; D unclear. The V and J ends lost 11 bases and 3 bases respectively, with 13 bases between them. The CDR3 is 13 residues long. Germline V gene sequence: CDR1 SNHLY, CDR2 FYNNEI. The CDR3 sequence: CAGTAMDTGELFF. The CDR3 nucleotides read TGTGCCGGCACTGCGATGGACACCGGGGAGCTGTTTTTT. Combining the CDR3 with reference TRBV2 and TRBJ2-2 gives the whole variable domain EPEVTQTPSHQVTQMGQEVILRCVPISNHLYFYWYRQILGQKVEFLVSFYNNEISEKSEIFDDQFSVERPDGSNFTLKIRSTKLEDSAMYFCAGTAMDTGELFFGEGSRLTVL.

The V gene is TRBV9, the J gene TRBJ1-2, with D possibly TRBD1 on 5 matching bases. With 0 bases removed from V and 7 bases from J, the gap between germline ends came to 10 bases. This CDR3 contains 13 residues. Germline V gene lookup returns CDR1 SGDLS and CDR2 YYNGEE. In DNA, the CDR3 is TGTGCCAGCAGCGTAGGGGGAAGGGGTGGCTACACCTTC. Its protein product is CASSVGGRGGYTF.

The V call is TRBV5-4, the J call TRBJ1-2; no definite D call. CDR3 length equals 13 residues. Trimming removed 5 bases at V and 7 bases at J, with 15 bases between. Germline CDR1 reads SGHNT; CDR2 reads YYREEE (reference sequence). CDR3 DNA: TGTGCCAGCAGTACGTTTTCGACTCGTGGCTACACCTTC. It encodes CASSTFSTRGYTF.

This clone was found a few times. V and J are TRBV4-3 and TRBJ2-5, with 7 bases fitting TRBD2. The length of the CDR3 is 17 residues. Germline CDR1 reads LGHNA; CDR2 reads YSLEER. V was clipped by 0 bases and J by 0 bases; unmatched bases: 7. CDR3 protein: CASSQDVGAGNQETQYF. The CDR3 nucleotides read TGCGCCAGCAGCCAAGATGTGGGAGCGGGAAACCAAGAGACCCAGTACTTC.

The chain carries TRBV29-1 and TRBJ1-1, with no clear D. Trimming removed 1 base from V and 1 base from J, with 13 bases in between. The CDR3 extends over 15 amino acids. Germline V gives CDR1 SQVTM, CDR2 ANQGSEA. CDR3 residues: CSVEAGSRTNTEAFF. Here the CDR3 DNA reads TGCAGCGTTGAAGCCGGGTCGCGAACGAACACTGAAGCTTTCTTT.

This chain uses TRBV7-2 with TRBJ1-1; 9 nucleotides line up with TRBD1. Germline V gene lookup returns CDR1 SGHTA and CDR2 FQGNSA. This CDR3 has 11 amino acids. With 3 bases clipped from V and 12 bases from J, the junction kept 2 bases outside the gene matches. In nucleotides, the CDR3 is TGTGCCAGCAGCTTTACAGGGGGCCCTTTCTTT. Residues: CASSFTGGPFF.

V and J are TRBV30 and TRBJ2-5; D gene unclear. The J call is in doubt because the DNA end fits TRBJ2-7 better. Germline V gives CDR1 GTSNPN, CDR2 SVGIG (reference sequence). This CDR3 has 11 residues. CDR3 DNA sequence: TGTGCCTGGAGTACCATCTACGAGCAGTACTTC. Protein: CAWSTIYEQYF.